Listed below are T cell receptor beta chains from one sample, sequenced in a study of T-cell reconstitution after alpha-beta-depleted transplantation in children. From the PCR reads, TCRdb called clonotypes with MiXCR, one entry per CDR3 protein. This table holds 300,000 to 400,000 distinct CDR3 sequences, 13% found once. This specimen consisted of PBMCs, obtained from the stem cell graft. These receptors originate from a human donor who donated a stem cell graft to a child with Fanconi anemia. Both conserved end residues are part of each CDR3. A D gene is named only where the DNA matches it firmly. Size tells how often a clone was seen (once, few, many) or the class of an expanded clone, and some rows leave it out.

CDR3 DNA: TGTGCCAGCAGCTTTGTAGAGGGCGGCTTCTCCTACAATGAGCAGTTCTTC
CDR3 protein: CASSFVEGGFSYNEQFF
V gene: TRBV5-6
clone size: NA
D gene: NA
J gene: TRBJ2-1

CDR3 DNA: TGTGCCAGCAGGGAAAGGTGGCGGGGGGGCCCTCAGTTCTTC
CDR3 protein: CASRERWRGGPQFF
V gene: TRBV7-2
clone size: NA
D gene: TRBD2
J gene: TRBJ2-1

CDR3 DNA: TGCAGTGCTACCGGGGACAGGGTATGGGAGCAGTTCTTC
CDR3 protein: CSATGDRVWEQFF
V gene: TRBV20-1
clone size: NA
D gene: TRBD1
J gene: TRBJ2-1

CDR3 DNA: TGTGCCAGCAGCCCCTCGAATGGGGAGATACCTAACTATGGCTACACCTTC
CDR3 protein: CASSPSNGEIPNYGYTF
V gene: TRBV7-2
clone size: few
D gene: NA
J gene: TRBJ1-2

CDR3 DNA: TGCGCCAGCAGCTTGGAAGAGACCCAGTACTTC
CDR3 protein: CASSLEETQYF
V gene: TRBV5-1
clone size: many
D gene: NA
J gene: TRBJ2-5

CDR3 DNA: TGTGCCAGCAGTCCCGGGACTTCCATGGGGTACACCATATATTTT
CDR3 protein: CASSPGTSMGYTIYF
V gene: TRBV28
clone size: NA
D gene: NA
J gene: TRBJ1-3

CDR3 DNA: TGCGCCAGCAGCCAAGAGTATTTCTATGGCTACACCTTC
CDR3 protein: CASSQEYFYGYTF
V gene: TRBV4-3
clone size: NA
D gene: NA
J gene: TRBJ1-2

CDR3 DNA: TGTGCCAGCAGCCAAGATTCTGGGCCCGATCAGCCCCAGCATTTT
CDR3 protein: CASSQDSGPDQPQHF
V gene: TRBV3-1
clone size: few
D gene: NA
J gene: TRBJ1-5

CDR3 DNA: TGTGCCAGCAGTTTAAGGGGACAGGGTGGCGAAGCTTTCTTT
CDR3 protein: CASSLRGQGGEAFF
V gene: TRBV12-3/TRBV12-4
clone size: NA
D gene: TRBD1
J gene: TRBJ1-1

CDR3 DNA: TGTGCCAGCAGGGGGTTGAGGACGGTCAATGAAAAACTGTTTTTT
CDR3 protein: CASRGLRTVNEKLFF
V gene: TRBV6-1
clone size: many
D gene: NA
J gene: TRBJ1-4

CDR3 DNA: TGTGCCAGCAGCAAATGGGACAGAAATGAAAAACTGTTTTTT
CDR3 protein: CASSKWDRNEKLFF
V gene: TRBV7-9
clone size: NA
D gene: TRBD1
J gene: TRBJ1-4

CDR3 DNA: TGTGCCAGCAGCTTCCACGGCGGTTTCTCCTACAATGAGCAGTTCTTC
CDR3 protein: CASSFHGGFSYNEQFF
V gene: TRBV7-9
clone size: few
D gene: NA
J gene: TRBJ2-1

CDR3 DNA: TGTGCCATCAGTGAGACAGGGACGAACACCGGGGAGCTGTTTTTT
CDR3 protein: CAISETGTNTGELFF
V gene: TRBV10-3
clone size: many
D gene: NA
J gene: TRBJ2-2

CDR3 DNA: TGTGCCAGCAGCTTGCCGGGACAGGGGAGCAACGAGCAGTACTTC
CDR3 protein: CASSLPGQGSNEQYF
V gene: TRBV7-2
clone size: NA
D gene: TRBD1
J gene: TRBJ2-7

CDR3 DNA: TGTGCCAGCAGCTTAATGGGCGAGGGGAATTCACCCCTCCACTTT
CDR3 protein: CASSLMGEGNSPLHF
V gene: TRBV7-6
clone size: few
D gene: NA
J gene: TRBJ1-6

CDR3 DNA: TGTGCCAGCAGCCAAGGAATTCGGGACAGACGCTACGAGCAGTACTTC
CDR3 protein: CASSQGIRDRRYEQYF
V gene: TRBV3-1
clone size: NA
D gene: TRBD1
J gene: TRBJ2-7

CDR3 DNA: TGCGCCAGCACCCAAACAGGGGTCGGGCACTATGGCTACACCTTC
CDR3 protein: CASTQTGVGHYGYTF
V gene: TRBV10-2
clone size: NA
D gene: TRBD1
J gene: TRBJ1-2

CDR3 DNA: TGTGCCAGCAGTTTCACTAGCGGGGGGTACACAGATACGCAGTATTTT
CDR3 protein: CASSFTSGGYTDTQYF
V gene: TRBV12-3/TRBV12-4
clone size: few
D gene: TRBD2
J gene: TRBJ2-3

CDR3 DNA: TGCGCCAGCAGCTTGGATAGCGGGGTCTCCGAGCAGTTCTTC
CDR3 protein: CASSLDSGVSEQFF
V gene: TRBV5-1
clone size: NA
D gene: TRBD2
J gene: TRBJ2-1

CDR3 DNA: TGTGCCAGCAGCCAAGGCCCGGGGGAGGGGGCCAACGTCCTGACTTTC
CDR3 protein: CASSQGPGEGANVLTF
V gene: TRBV4-2
clone size: NA
D gene: NA
J gene: TRBJ2-6

CDR3 DNA: TGTGCCAGCAGCCAATATACAGGGGATTCACCCCTCCACTTT
CDR3 protein: CASSQYTGDSPLHF
V gene: TRBV4-2
clone size: few
D gene: TRBD1
J gene: TRBJ1-6

CDR3 DNA: TGTGCCAGCAGAACCCTTGATTGGGCGGATAATGAGCAGTTCTTC
CDR3 protein: CASRTLDWADNEQFF
V gene: TRBV6-2/TRBV6-3
clone size: many
D gene: NA
J gene: TRBJ2-1

CDR3 DNA: TGTGCCAGCAGCGTAGGACTAGCGGGGGGTTACAATGAGCAGTTCTTC
CDR3 protein: CASSVGLAGGYNEQFF
V gene: TRBV9
clone size: many
D gene: TRBD2
J gene: TRBJ2-1

CDR3 DNA: TGCGCCAGCAGCCAAGATGAGGCAGGTTCCTACGAGCAGTACTTC
CDR3 protein: CASSQDEAGSYEQYF
V gene: TRBV4-3
clone size: few
D gene: NA
J gene: TRBJ2-7

CDR3 DNA: TGTGCCAGCAGCCAAGTGTATAGCGGGGGGGCTCTCAATGAGCAGTTCTTC
CDR3 protein: CASSQVYSGGALNEQFF
V gene: TRBV3-1
clone size: NA
D gene: TRBD2
J gene: TRBJ2-1

CDR3 DNA: TGTGCCTGGAGTGGGAGGGCAGGAGATACGCAGTATTTT
CDR3 protein: CAWSGRAGDTQYF
V gene: TRBV30
clone size: many
D gene: NA
J gene: TRBJ2-3

CDR3 DNA: TGCGCCAGCAGCTTGGTTGGCAGCATTCAAGAGACCCAGTACTTC
CDR3 protein: CASSLVGSIQETQYF
V gene: TRBV5-1
clone size: many
D gene: NA
J gene: TRBJ2-5

CDR3 DNA: TGTGCCAGCAGCGATCCGACAGGACTAAATTCACCCCTCCACTTT
CDR3 protein: CASSDPTGLNSPLHF
V gene: TRBV6-1
clone size: few
D gene: NA
J gene: TRBJ1-6

CDR3 DNA: TGTGCCAGCAGTGACGGTGGGCGCTCCTACAATGAGCAGTTCTTC
CDR3 protein: CASSDGGRSYNEQFF
V gene: TRBV2
clone size: NA
D gene: NA
J gene: TRBJ2-1

CDR3 DNA: TGCGCCAGCAGCTACGGACTAGCGGGGGTGGGGGGTACGCAGTATTTT
CDR3 protein: CASSYGLAGVGGTQYF
V gene: TRBV5-1
clone size: few
D gene: TRBD2
J gene: TRBJ2-3

CDR3 DNA: TGCAGCGTTGGACGGCAGGGAAACGAGAATGAGCAGTTCTTC
CDR3 protein: CSVGRQGNENEQFF
V gene: TRBV29-1
clone size: NA
D gene: NA
J gene: TRBJ2-1

CDR3 DNA: TGTGCCAGCAGTGAAGCGGGAGATACGCAGTATTTT
CDR3 protein: CASSEAGDTQYF
V gene: TRBV2
clone size: many
D gene: NA
J gene: TRBJ2-3

CDR3 DNA: TGTGCCAGCAGTTTGACCGGGCCTTATTCACCCCTCCACTTT
CDR3 protein: CASSLTGPYSPLHF
V gene: TRBV27
clone size: NA
D gene: NA
J gene: TRBJ1-6

CDR3 DNA: TGTGCCAGCAGCCAATTCGGGGGCCCCAGCGAGCAGTACTTC
CDR3 protein: CASSQFGGPSEQYF
V gene: TRBV14
clone size: few
D gene: NA
J gene: TRBJ2-7

CDR3 DNA: TGTGCCAGCAGTCCAAAGGTGGGGCGCACTGGGGCCAACGTCCTGACTTTC
CDR3 protein: CASSPKVGRTGANVLTF
V gene: TRBV6-1
clone size: NA
D gene: NA
J gene: TRBJ2-6

CDR3 DNA: TGTGCCAGCAGTGAAGGGGACAGGCCAAAACTGTTTTTT
CDR3 protein: CASSEGDRPKLFF
V gene: TRBV2
clone size: NA
D gene: TRBD1
J gene: TRBJ1-4

CDR3 DNA: TGTGCCAGCAGCACCCGACAGGAAGAAGATACGCAGTATTTT
CDR3 protein: CASSTRQEEDTQYF
V gene: TRBV4-2
clone size: many
D gene: NA
J gene: TRBJ2-3

CDR3 DNA: TGTGCCAGCAGCTTGGCCGGGACAGGGGGAAGGGAGCTGTTTTTT
CDR3 protein: CASSLAGTGGRELFF
V gene: TRBV5-4
clone size: NA
D gene: TRBD1
J gene: TRBJ2-2

CDR3 DNA: TGTGCCACCAGTGATCGGAAACGGGGCAGCAATCAGCCCCAGCATTTT
CDR3 protein: CATSDRKRGSNQPQHF
V gene: TRBV24-1
clone size: NA
D gene: NA
J gene: TRBJ1-5

CDR3 DNA: TGTGCCATCAGCCCCGGCGGGAGGGACTATGGCTACACCTTC
CDR3 protein: CAISPGGRDYGYTF
V gene: TRBV10-3
clone size: many
D gene: NA
J gene: TRBJ1-2

CDR3 DNA: TGTGCCAGCAGCTCCGGGACAGAGGAAAAACTGTTTTTT
CDR3 protein: CASSSGTEEKLFF
V gene: TRBV5-5
clone size: few
D gene: TRBD1
J gene: TRBJ1-4

CDR3 DNA: TGCGCCAGCAGTGAAGGAGGAAAACCCACAGATACGCAGTATTTT
CDR3 protein: CASSEGGKPTDTQYF
V gene: TRBV10-1
clone size: many
D gene: NA
J gene: TRBJ2-3

CDR3 DNA: TGTGCCAGCTATGGGGACACGAACTATGGCTACACCTTC
CDR3 protein: CASYGDTNYGYTF
V gene: TRBV7-9
clone size: NA
D gene: NA
J gene: TRBJ1-2

CDR3 DNA: TGCGCCAGCAGCTCCCGGGCGAGCGGGGGGGCCGAAGAGACCCAGTACTTC
CDR3 protein: CASSSRASGGAEETQYF
V gene: TRBV5-1
clone size: NA
D gene: TRBD2
J gene: TRBJ2-5

CDR3 DNA: TGTGCCAGCAGCCGCAGGGGGCCTGAGGACAATGAGCAGTTCTTC
CDR3 protein: CASSRRGPEDNEQFF
V gene: TRBV5-6
clone size: NA
D gene: TRBD1
J gene: TRBJ2-1

CDR3 DNA: TGTGCCGGAGGACAGGGCGGTTTTGAGACCCAGTACTTC
CDR3 protein: CAGGQGGFETQYF
V gene: TRBV30
clone size: NA
D gene: TRBD1
J gene: TRBJ2-5

CDR3 DNA: TGCGCCAGCAGCATTAGCGGGAACACAGATACGCAGTATTTT
CDR3 protein: CASSISGNTDTQYF
V gene: TRBV5-1
clone size: few
D gene: TRBD2
J gene: TRBJ2-3

CDR3 DNA: TGTGCCAGCCGGCCAGTTGGGAGCAATCAGCCCCAGCATTTT
CDR3 protein: CASRPVGSNQPQHF
V gene: TRBV6-5
clone size: NA
D gene: NA
J gene: TRBJ1-5

CDR3 DNA: TGTGCCAGCAGCGCCTCATGGGACTACGAGCAGTACTTC
CDR3 protein: CASSASWDYEQYF
V gene: TRBV7-2
clone size: NA
D gene: NA
J gene: TRBJ2-7

CDR3 DNA: TGCGCCAGCAGCCAAGAAAGGGGACGGAAGAACACTGAAGCTTTCTTT
CDR3 protein: CASSQERGRKNTEAFF
V gene: TRBV4-3
clone size: many
D gene: NA
J gene: TRBJ1-1